Following are 2 T cell receptor beta chains from one sample sequenced in a study of CD8 T cells in ankylosing spondylitis. TCRdb re-called the 5' RACE reads through MiXCR, storing one row per CDR3 protein. Counted here are some 240,000 distinct CDR3 sequences, about 6.7% occurring once; the ten biggest clones make up about 14%. Study-level findings and limits: Blood of patients with ankylosing spondylitis appeared to be characterized by a TCR beta motif of several highly homologous variants.

Their cognate antigens are unknown. Material for sequencing was blood, either unsorted or a sorted T cell fraction (not recorded which). The source of these receptors is a male donor with ankylosing spondylitis.

This clonotype was seen ten or more times. The chain is built from TRBV5-5 and TRBJ2-3; 11 bases align to TRBD1. CDR3 length: 16 residues. V lost 4 bases and J lost 1; bases outside the gene matches: 5. Germline values: CDR1 SGHKS, CDR2 YYEKEE (reference sequence). CDR3: CASSPGTGGRTDTQYF. CDR3 DNA: TGTGCCAGCAGCCCCGGGACAGGGGGTCGCACAGATACGCAGTATTTT.

The rearrangement joins TRBV7-6 to TRBJ1-6; no firm D call. This CDR3 contains 14 residues. Germline-derived CDR1 and CDR2 are SGHVS and FNYEAQ. V was pared by 2 bases and J by 8 bases, with 10 bases between. The CDR3 protein is CASSLSGGHSPLHF. In nucleotides, the CDR3 is TGTGCCAGCAGCTTATCCGGCGGCCATTCACCCCTCCACTTT.